The clone carrying this T cell receptor beta chain was counted at least ten times. As yet, its antigen is unknown. This sample is drawn from a study of CD8+CD57+ T cells in acquired aplastic anemia. Sequencing involved patients with CD8+CD57+ cell expansion previously shown by flow cytometry. Germline V gives CDR1 LGHNA, CDR2 YSLEER. There are 14 residues in the CDR3. V lost 0 bases and J lost 1, with 7 bases in between. Genomic DNA was employed as the template in profiling TCR beta VDJ and CDR3. TCRdb re-called the reads with MiXCR, one entry per CDR3 protein. Among some 140,000 distinct CDR3 sequences, 52% were seen once, and the ten largest hold about 12%. Findings and limits, study-wide: Fewer than 35 sequences, all CD8+ CDR3, were shared between patients and controls.

This chain links TRBV4-3 with TRBJ2-7, with D hard to call. The sequencing input was sorted CD4+, CD8+, or CD8+CD57+ T cells (not recorded which) from PBMCs. The clonotype was recovered from a human donor with aplastic anemia. The CDR3 loop reads CASSQEVGSYEQYF. As DNA, the CDR3 is TGCGCCAGCAGCCAAGAGGTGGGTTCCTACGAGCAGTACTTC.